This T cell receptor (beta chain) was sequenced during a study of cytomegalovirus exposure and HLA in healthy donors. Unmatched junction bases numbered 12, after V lost 7 bases and J lost 10 bases. This CDR3 is 15 amino acids long. The germline CDR1 and CDR2 sequences are SGHAT and FQDESV (reference sequence). The PCR was carried out with 60 Vbeta primers and 13 Jbeta primers. Sequenced by immunoSEQ multiplex PCR; TCRdb stores in-frame clones only, minus some. Recorded here are some 39,000 clones; the top ten clones represent under 4.5%. This sequence was found in a male donor in good health and CMV-seronegative. The material sequenced was PBMCs. The V gene is TRBV11-1, the J gene TRBJ1-6, with 8 bases identical to TRBD1. As DNA, the CDR3 is TGTGCCAGCACTACCCTCACAGGGGGTCGATCACCCCTCCACTTT. Amino acid sequence: CASTTLTGGRSPLHF.